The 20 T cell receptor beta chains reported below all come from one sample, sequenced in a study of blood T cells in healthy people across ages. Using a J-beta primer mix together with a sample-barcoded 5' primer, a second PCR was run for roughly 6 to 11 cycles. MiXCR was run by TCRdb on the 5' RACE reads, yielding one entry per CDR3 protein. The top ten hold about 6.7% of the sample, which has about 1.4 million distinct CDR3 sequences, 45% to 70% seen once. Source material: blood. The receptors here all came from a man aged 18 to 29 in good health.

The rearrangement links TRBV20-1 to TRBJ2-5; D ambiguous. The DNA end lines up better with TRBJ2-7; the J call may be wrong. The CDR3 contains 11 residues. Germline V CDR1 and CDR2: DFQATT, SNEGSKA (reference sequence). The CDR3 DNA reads TGCAGTGCTAGGTGGGCGGACGAGCAGTACTTC. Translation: CSARWADEQYF.

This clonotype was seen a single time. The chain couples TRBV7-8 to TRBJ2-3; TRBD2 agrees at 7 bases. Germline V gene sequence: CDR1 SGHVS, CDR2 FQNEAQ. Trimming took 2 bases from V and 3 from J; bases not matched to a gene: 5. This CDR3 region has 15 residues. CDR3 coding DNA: TGTGCCAGCAGCTTATGGGGGGGAGATACAGATACGCAGTATTTT. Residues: CASSLWGGDTDTQYF.

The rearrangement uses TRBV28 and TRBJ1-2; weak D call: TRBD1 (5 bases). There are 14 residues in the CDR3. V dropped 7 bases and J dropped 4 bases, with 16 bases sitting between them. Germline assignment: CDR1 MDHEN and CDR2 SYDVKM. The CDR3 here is CASTLGRDGYGYTF. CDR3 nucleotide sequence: TGTGCCAGCACCTTGGGACGGGATGGCTATGGCTACACCTTC.

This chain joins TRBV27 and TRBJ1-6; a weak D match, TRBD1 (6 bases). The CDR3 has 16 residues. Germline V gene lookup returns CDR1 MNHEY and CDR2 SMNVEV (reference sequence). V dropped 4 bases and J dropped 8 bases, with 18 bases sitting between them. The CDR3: CASSSQGLSIDSPLHF. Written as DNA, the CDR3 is TGTGCCAGCAGTTCCCAGGGGTTGTCGATTGATTCACCCCTCCACTTT.

The CDR3 here is CASGLAGTTGAREKTQYF. As DNA, the CDR3 is TGTGCTAGTGGTTTGGCCGGCACGACAGGGGCTCGTGAAAAGACCCAGTACTTC. The chain carries TRBV12-5 and TRBJ2-5; 8 bases line up with TRBD1. Per the germline V gene, CDR1 is LGHNT and CDR2 is FRNRAP. The CDR3 has 18 amino acids. J gave up 6 bases and V 1 base, and 16 bases lay outside the gene matches.

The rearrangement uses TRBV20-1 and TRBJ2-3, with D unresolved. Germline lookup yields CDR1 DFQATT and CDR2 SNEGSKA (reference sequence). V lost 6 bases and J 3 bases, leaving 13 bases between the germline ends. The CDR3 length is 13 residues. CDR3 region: CSAKSLLTDTQYF. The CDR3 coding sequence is TGCAGTGCCAAGTCCTTGTTGACAGATACGCAGTATTTT.

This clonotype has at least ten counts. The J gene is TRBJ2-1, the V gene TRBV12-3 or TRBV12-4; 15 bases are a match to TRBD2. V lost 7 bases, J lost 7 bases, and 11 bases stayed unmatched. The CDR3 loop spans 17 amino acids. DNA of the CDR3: TGTGCCAGCAAGGCCTCAACCGGGACTAGCGGGAGGAATGAGCAGTTCTTC. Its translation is CASKASTGTSGRNEQFF.

CDR3 nucleotides: TGTGCCAGCAGCCAAGATCGAACGGGGGCCGGCAATCAGCCCCAGCATTTT. This gives the protein CASSQDRTGAGNQPQHF. J is TRBJ1-5 and V is TRBV4-2, with a tentative D call TRBD1 (6 bases). The V and J ends lost 0 bases and 2 bases respectively, with 14 bases between them. There are 17 residues in the CDR3. The germline CDR1 and CDR2 sequences are LGHNA and YNFKEQ.

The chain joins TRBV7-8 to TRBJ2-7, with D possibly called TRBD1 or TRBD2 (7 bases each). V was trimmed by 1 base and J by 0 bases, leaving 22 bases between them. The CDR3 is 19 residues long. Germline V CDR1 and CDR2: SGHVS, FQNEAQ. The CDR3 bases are TGTGCCAGCAGCTTAGGCCCGACGGGCGGGGGACAGCTCTCCTACGAGCAGTACTTC. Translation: CASSLGPTGGGQLSYEQYF.

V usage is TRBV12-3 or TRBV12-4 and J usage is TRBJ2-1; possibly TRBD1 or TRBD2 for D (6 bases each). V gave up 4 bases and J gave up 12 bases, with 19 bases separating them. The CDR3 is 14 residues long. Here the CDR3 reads CASSSGLRGTGQFF. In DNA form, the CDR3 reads TGTGCCAGCAGTTCGGGACTGAGGGGGACTGGGCAGTTCTTC.

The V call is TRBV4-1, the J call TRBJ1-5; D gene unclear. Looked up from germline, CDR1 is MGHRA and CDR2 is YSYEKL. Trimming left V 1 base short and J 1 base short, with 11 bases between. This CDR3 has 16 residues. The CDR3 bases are TGCGCCAGCAGCCAAGTAGGTCCGGGGAGCAATCAGCCCCAGCATTTT. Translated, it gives CASSQVGPGSNQPQHF.

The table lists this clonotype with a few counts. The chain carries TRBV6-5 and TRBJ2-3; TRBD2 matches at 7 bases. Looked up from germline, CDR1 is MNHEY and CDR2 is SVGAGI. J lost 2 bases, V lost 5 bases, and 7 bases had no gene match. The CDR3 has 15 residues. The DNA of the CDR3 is TGTGCCAGCAGTCCCCGGGGGGTTCTCACAGATACGCAGTATTTT. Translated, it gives CASSPRGVLTDTQYF.

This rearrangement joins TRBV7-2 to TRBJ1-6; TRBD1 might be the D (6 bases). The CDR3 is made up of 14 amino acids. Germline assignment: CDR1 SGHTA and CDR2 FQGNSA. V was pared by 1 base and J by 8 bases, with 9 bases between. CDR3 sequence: CASSLVQGYSPLHF. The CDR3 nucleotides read TGTGCCAGCAGCTTAGTACAGGGCTATTCACCCCTCCACTTT.

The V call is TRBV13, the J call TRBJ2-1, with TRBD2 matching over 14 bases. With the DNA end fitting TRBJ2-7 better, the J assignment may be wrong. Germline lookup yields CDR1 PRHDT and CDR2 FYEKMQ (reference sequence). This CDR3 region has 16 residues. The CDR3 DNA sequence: TGTGCCAGCAGCTCGGGACTAGCGGGGGCCTACAATGAGCAGTACTTC. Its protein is CASSSGLAGAYNEQYF.

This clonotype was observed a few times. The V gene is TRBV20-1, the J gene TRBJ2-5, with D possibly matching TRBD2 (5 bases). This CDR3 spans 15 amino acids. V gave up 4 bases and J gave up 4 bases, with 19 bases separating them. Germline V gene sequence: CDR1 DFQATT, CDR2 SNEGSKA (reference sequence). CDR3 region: CSATNLQTSGETQYF. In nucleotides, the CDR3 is TGCAGTGCTACGAACTTACAGACAAGCGGAGAGACCCAGTACTTC.

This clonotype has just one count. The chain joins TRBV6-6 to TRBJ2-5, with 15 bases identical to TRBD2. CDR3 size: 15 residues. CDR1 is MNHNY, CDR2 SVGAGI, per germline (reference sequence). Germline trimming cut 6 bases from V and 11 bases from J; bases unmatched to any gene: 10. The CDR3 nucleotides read TGTGCCAGCAGCCCGGGACTAGCGGGGGGTCTTGAGCAGTACTTC. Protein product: CASSPGLAGGLEQYF.

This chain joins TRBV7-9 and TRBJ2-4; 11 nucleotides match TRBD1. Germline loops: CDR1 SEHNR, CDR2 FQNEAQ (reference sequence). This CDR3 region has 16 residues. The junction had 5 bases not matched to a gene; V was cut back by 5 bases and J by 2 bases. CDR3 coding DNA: TGTGCCAGCAGCCTAGGGGACAGGGGGTCCAAAAACATTCAGTACTTC. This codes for CASSLGDRGSKNIQYF. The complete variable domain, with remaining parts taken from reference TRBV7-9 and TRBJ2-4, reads DTGVSQNPRHKITKRGQNVTFRCDPISEHNRLYWYRQTLGQGPEFLTYFQNEAQLEKSRLLSDRFSAERPKGSFSTLEIQRTEQGDSAMYLCASSLGDRGSKNIQYFGAGTRLSVL.

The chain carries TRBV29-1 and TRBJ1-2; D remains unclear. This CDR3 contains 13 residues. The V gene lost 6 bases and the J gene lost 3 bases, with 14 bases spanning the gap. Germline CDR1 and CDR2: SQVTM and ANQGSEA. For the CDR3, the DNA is TGCAGCGTCCGAAGTCGATCGGACTATGGCTACACCTTC. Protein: CSVRSRSDYGYTF.

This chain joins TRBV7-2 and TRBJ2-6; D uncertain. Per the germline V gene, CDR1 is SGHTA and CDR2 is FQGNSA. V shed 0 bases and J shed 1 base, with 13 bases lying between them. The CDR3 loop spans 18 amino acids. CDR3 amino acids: CASSLAVRIRSGANVLTF. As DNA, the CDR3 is TGTGCCAGCAGCTTAGCTGTTAGAATTAGATCTGGGGCCAACGTCCTGACTTTC.

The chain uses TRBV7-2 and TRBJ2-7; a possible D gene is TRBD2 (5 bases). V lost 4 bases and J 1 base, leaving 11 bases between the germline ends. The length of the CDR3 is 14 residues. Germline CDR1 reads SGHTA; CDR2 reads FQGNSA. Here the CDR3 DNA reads TGTGCCAGCAGCTCGGTCCGGGGTTCCTACGAGCAGTACTTC. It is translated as CASSSVRGSYEQYF.